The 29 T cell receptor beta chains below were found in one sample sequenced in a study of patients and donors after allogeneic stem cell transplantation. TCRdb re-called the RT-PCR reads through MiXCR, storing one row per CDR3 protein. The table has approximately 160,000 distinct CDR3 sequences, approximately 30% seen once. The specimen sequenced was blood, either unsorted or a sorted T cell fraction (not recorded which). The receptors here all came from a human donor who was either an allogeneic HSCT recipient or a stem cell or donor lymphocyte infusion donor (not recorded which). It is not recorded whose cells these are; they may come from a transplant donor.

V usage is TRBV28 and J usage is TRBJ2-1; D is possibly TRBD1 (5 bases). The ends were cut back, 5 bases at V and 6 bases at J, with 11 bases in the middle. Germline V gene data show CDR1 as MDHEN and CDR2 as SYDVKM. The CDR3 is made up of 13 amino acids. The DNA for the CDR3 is TGTGCCAGCAGTCTGACAGTGGGCAATGAGCAGTTCTTC. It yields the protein CASSLTVGNEQFF.

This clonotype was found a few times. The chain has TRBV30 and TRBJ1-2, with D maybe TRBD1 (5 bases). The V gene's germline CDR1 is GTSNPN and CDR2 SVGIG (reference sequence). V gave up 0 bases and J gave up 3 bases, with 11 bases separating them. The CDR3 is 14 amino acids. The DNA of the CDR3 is TGTGCCTGGAGTGTACCTTCAGGGCACTATGGCTACACCTTC. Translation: CAWSVPSGHYGYTF.

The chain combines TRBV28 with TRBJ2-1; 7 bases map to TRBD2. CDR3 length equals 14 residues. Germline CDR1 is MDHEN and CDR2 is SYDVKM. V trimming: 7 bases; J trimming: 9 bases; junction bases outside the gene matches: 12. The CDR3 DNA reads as TGTGCCAGCACCCCTGGGGGGGTTGTGGTTGAGCAGTTCTTC. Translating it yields CASTPGGVVVEQFF.

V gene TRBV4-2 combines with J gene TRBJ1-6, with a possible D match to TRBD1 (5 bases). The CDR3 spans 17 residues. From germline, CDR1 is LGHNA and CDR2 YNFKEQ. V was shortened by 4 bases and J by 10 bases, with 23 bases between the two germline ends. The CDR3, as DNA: TGTGCCAGCAGCCGCCAGGAGGGATCGGAAGGGGAATCACCCCTCCACTTT. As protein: CASSRQEGSEGESPLHF.

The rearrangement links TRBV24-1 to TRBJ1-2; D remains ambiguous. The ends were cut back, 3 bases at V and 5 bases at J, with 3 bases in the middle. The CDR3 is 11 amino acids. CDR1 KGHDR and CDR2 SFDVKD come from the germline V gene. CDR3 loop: CATSDTYGYTF. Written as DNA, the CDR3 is TGTGCCACCAGTGATACGTATGGCTACACCTTC.

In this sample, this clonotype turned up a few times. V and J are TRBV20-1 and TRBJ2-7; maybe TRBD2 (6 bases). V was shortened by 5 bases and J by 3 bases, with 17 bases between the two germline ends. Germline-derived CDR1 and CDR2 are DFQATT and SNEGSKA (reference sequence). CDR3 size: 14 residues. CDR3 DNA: TGCAGTGCTCACACCCCCGGGAGATACTACGAGCAGTACTTC. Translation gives CSAHTPGRYYEQYF.

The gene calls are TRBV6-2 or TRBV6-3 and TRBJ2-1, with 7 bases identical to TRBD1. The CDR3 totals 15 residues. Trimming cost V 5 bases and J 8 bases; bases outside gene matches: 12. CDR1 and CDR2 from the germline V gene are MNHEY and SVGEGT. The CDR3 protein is CASSRDSLAGYEQFF. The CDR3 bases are TGTGCCAGCAGTCGGGACAGCCTCGCTGGTTATGAGCAGTTCTTC.

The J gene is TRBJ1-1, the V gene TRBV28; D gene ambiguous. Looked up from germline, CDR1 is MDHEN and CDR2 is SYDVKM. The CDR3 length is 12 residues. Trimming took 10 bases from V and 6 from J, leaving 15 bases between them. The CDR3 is CAIRTASPEAFF. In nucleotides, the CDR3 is TGTGCCATACGGACCGCTTCCCCTGAAGCTTTCTTT.

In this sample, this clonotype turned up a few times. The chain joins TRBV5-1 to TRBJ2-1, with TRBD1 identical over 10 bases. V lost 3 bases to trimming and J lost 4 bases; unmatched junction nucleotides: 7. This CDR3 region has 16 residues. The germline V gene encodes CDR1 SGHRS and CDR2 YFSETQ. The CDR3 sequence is CASSWTPGQGYNEQFF. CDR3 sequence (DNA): TGCGCCAGCAGCTGGACACCGGGACAGGGGTACAATGAGCAGTTCTTC.

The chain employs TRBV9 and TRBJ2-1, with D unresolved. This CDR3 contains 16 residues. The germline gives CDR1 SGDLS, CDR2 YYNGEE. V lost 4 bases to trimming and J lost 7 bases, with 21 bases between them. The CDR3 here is CASSTSPPELANEQFF. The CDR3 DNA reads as TGTGCCAGCAGCACCAGCCCGCCCGAGCTGGCTAATGAGCAGTTCTTC.

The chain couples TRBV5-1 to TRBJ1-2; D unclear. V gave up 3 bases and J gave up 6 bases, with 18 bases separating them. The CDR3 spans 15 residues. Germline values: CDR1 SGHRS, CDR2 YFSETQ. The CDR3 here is CASSSPSHLVHGYTF. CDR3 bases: TGCGCCAGCAGCTCCCCTAGCCACCTGGTGCATGGCTACACCTTC.

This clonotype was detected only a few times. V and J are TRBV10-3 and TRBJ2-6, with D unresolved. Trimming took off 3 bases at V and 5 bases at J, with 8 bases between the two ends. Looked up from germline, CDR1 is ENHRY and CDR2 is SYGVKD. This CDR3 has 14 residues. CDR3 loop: CAISDPSRANVLTF. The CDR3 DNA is TGTGCCATCAGTGACCCGAGCCGGGCCAACGTCCTGACTTTC.

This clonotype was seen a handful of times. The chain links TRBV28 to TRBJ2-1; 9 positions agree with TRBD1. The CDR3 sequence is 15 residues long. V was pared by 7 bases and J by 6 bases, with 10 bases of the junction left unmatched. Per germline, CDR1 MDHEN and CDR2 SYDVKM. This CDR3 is CASTLQGAWGNEQFF. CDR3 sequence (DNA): TGTGCCAGCACCCTACAGGGGGCCTGGGGCAATGAGCAGTTCTTC.

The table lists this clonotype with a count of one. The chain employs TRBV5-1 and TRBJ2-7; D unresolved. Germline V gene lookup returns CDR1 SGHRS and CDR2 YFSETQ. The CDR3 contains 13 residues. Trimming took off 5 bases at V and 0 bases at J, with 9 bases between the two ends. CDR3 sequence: CASSRSTSYEQYF. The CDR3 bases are TGCGCCAGCAGTCGGTCTACCTCCTACGAGCAGTACTTC.

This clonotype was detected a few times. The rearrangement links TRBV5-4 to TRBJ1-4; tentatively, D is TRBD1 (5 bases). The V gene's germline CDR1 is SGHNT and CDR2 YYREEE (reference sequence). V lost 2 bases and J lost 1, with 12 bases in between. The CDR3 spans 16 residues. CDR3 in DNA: TGTGCCAGCAGCTTTGCAGGGAGGAGAACTAATGAAAAACTGTTTTTT. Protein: CASSFAGRRTNEKLFF.

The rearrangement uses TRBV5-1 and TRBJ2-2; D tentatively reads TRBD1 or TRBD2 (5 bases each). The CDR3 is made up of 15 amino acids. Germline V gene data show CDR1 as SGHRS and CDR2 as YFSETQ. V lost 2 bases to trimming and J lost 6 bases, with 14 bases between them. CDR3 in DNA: TGCGCCAGCAGCTTCCTCTGGGACGTCGCCGGGGAGCTGTTTTTT. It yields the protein CASSFLWDVAGELFF.

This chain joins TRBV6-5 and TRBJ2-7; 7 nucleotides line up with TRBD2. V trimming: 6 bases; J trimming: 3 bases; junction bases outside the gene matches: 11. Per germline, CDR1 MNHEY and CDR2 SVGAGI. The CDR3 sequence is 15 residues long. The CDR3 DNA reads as TGTGCCAGCAGGCCCAATCTTGGGGGGGTCTACGAGCAGTACTTC. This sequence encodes CASRPNLGGVYEQYF.

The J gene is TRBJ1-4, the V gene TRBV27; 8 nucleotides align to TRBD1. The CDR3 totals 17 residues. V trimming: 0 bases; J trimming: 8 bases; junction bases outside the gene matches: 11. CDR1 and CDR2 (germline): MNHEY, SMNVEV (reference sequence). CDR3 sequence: CASSLSGIRGRKEKLFF. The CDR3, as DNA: TGTGCCAGCAGTTTATCGGGGATCAGGGGGCGGAAGGAAAAACTGTTTTTT.

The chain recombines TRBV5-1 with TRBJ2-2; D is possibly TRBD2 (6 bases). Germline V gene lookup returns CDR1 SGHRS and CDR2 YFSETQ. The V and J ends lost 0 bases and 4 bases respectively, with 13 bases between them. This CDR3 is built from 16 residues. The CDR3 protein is CASSLEGLSGTGELFF. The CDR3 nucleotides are TGCGCCAGCAGCTTGGAGGGACTTTCGGGCACCGGGGAGCTGTTTTTT.

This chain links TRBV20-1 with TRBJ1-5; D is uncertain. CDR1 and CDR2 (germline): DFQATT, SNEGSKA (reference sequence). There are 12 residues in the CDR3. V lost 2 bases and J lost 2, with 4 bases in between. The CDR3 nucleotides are TGCAGTGCTAGAAGAGGCAATCAGCCCCAGCATTTT. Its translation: CSARRGNQPQHF.

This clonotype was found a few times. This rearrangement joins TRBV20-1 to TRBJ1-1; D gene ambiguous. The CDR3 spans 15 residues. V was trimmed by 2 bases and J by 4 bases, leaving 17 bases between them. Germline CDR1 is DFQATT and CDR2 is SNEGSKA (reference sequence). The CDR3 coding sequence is TGCAGTGCTAGAAGCCCGGGTACGAGGGTCACTGAAGCTTTCTTT. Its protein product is CSARSPGTRVTEAFF.

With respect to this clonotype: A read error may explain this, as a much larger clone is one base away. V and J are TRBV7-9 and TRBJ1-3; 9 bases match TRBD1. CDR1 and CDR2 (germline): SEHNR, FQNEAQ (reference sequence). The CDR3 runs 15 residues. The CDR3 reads CASSPTGGSGNTVYF. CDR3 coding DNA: TGTGCCAGCAGCCCCACAGGGGGCTCTGGAAACACCGTATATTTT.

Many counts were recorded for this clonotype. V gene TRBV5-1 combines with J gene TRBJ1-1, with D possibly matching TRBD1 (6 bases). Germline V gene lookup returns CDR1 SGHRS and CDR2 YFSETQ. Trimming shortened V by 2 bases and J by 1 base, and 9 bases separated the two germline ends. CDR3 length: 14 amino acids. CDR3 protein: CASSFLRGNTEAFF. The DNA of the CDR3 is TGCGCCAGCAGCTTCCTCAGGGGGAACACTGAAGCTTTCTTT. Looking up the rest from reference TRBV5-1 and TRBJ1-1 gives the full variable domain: KAGVTQTPRYLIKTRGQQVTLSCSPISGHRSVSWYQQTPGQGLQFLFEYFSETQRNKGNFPGRFSGRQFSNSRSEMNVSTLELGDSALYLCASSFLRGNTEAFFGQGTRLTVV.

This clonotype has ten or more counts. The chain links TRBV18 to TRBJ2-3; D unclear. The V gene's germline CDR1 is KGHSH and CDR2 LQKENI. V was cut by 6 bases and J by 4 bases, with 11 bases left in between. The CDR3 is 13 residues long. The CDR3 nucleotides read TGTGCCAGCTCGACCACGGGCCCAGATACGCAGTATTTT. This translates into CASSTTGPDTQYF.

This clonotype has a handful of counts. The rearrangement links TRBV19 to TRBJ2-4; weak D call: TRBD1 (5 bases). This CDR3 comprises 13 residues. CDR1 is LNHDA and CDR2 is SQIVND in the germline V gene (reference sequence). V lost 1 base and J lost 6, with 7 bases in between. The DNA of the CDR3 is TGTGCCAGTAGTATAGGACAGACAAACATTCAGTACTTC. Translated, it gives CASSIGQTNIQYF.

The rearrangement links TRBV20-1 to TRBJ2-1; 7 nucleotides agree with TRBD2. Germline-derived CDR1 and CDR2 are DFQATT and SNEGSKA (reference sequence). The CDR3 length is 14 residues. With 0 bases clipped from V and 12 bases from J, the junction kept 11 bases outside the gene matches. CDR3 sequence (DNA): TGCAGTGCTAGAGACCGGGCGGGGGTGTCTGCGCAGTTCTTC. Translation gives CSARDRAGVSAQFF.

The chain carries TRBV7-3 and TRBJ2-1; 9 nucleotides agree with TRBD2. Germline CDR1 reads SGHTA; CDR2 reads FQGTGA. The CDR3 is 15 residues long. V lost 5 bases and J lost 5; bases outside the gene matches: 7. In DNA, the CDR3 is TGTGCCAGCAGCCGAGCGGGAGGATTCCACAATGAGCAGTTCTTC. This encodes CASSRAGGFHNEQFF.

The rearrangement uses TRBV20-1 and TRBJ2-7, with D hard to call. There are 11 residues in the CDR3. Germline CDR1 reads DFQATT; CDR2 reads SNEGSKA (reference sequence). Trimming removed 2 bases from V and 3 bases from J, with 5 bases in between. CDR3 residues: CSARIGYEQYF. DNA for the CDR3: TGCAGTGCTAGAATTGGCTACGAGCAGTACTTC.

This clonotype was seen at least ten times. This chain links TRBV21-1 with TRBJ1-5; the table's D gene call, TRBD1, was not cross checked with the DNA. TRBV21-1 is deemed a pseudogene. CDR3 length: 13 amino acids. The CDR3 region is CASSTRGNQPQHF. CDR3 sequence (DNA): TGTGCCAGCAGCACCAGGGGCAATCAGCCCCAGCATTTT.